This T cell receptor (beta chain) derives from a study of cytomegalovirus exposure and HLA in healthy donors. Overall study results and limits: 150 to 200 TCR beta chains were listed as cytomegalovirus-associated.

It was with 60 Vbeta and 13 Jbeta primers that the PCR ran. Per the study methods: It was a later analysis that counted about 80 million unique TCR beta chains, of which roughly 11 million were shared. Sequenced by immunoSEQ multiplex PCR; TCRdb stores in-frame clones only, minus some. The DNA was the basis for D and trimming; V, J and clone size are from that table. Here the sample spans around 140,000 clones, roughly 79% being singletons. In regard to this clone: The antigen remains unidentified.

V shed 10 bases and J shed 0 bases, with 15 bases lying between them. There are 14 residues in the CDR3. Germline-derived CDR1 and CDR2 are LNHDA and SQIVND (reference sequence). Participants comprised healthy donors of bone marrow. This receptor was taken from a male donor in good health and CMV-seronegative. This rearrangement joins TRBV19 to TRBJ1-2; D remains unclear. Sequenced material: PBMCs. The chain's CDR3 is CANHRDVTNYGYTF. CDR3 sequence (DNA): TGTGCCAACCACCGGGATGTCACTAACTATGGCTACACCTTC. The variable domain in full, completed from reference TRBV19 and TRBJ1-2, reads DGGITQSPKYLFRKEGQNVTLSCEQNLNHDAMYWYRQDPGQGLRLIYYSQIVNDFQKGDIAEGYSVSREKKESFPLTVTSAQKNPTAFYLCANHRDVTNYGYTFGSGTRLTVV.